The next 30 T cell receptor beta chains were all read from a single sample in a study of T cell changes during pregnancy in multiple sclerosis. Profiled with immunoSEQ multiplex PCR; TCRdb holds only in-frame clones, not every one. Among about 110,000 clones listed, about 90% were seen once. The material sequenced was peripheral blood, taken before pregnancy. Every receptor here comes from a female donor with multiple sclerosis, enrolled in a pregnancy study.

The genes are TRBV5-4 and TRBJ2-1; TRBD2 matches at 11 bases. Germline values: CDR1 SGHNT, CDR2 YYREEE (reference sequence). The CDR3 is made up of 15 amino acids. With V trimmed by 4 bases and J by 8 bases, 8 bases remained unmatched. CDR3 protein: CASSRTSGSEYEQFF. The CDR3 bases are TGTGCCAGCAGCCGAACTAGCGGGAGTGAGTATGAGCAGTTCTTC.

This chain uses TRBV4-1 with TRBJ2-7; 8 bases match TRBD1. CDR3 size: 15 residues. V trimming: 1 base; J trimming: 3 bases; junction bases outside the gene matches: 5. Germline values: CDR1 MGHRA, CDR2 YSYEKL. The CDR3 DNA follows: TGCGCCAGCAGCCAAGCGGGACAGGTTCTCTACGAGCAGTACTTC. Its translation: CASSQAGQVLYEQYF.

V is TRBV5-1 and J is TRBJ1-1; a weak D match, TRBD1 (5 bases). V lost 0 bases and J 5 bases, leaving 8 bases between the germline ends. From germline, CDR1 is SGHRS and CDR2 YFSETQ. The CDR3 covers 13 residues. The CDR3 region has the DNA TGCGCCAGCAGCTTGGGGGGCGTTACTGAAGCTTTCTTT. As protein: CASSLGGVTEAFF.

CDR3 in DNA: TGTGCCAGCAGCTTGGGACAGGGGAAGCCCCAGCATTTT. Residues: CASSLGQGKPQHF. The chain links TRBV7-8 to TRBJ1-5; 10 bases align to TRBD1. V shed 3 bases, J shed 8 bases, and the junction held 1 base outside the gene matches. CDR1 and CDR2 from the germline V gene are SGHVS and FQNEAQ. The CDR3 is 13 amino acids.

The rearrangement joins TRBV7-9 to TRBJ1-4; 7 nucleotides align to TRBD1. Germline V lookup: CDR1 SEHNR, CDR2 FQNEAQ (reference sequence). This CDR3 is built from 13 residues. J gave up 8 bases and V 6 bases, and 6 bases lay outside the gene matches. This CDR3 reads CASRGQSKEKLFF. Here the CDR3 DNA reads TGTGCCAGCAGGGGACAGTCGAAAGAAAAACTGTTTTTT.

This sequence joins TRBV2 and TRBJ1-1, with 11 bases aligning to TRBD1. After removal of 4 bases from V and 5 bases from J, the junction contained 6 bases not matched to a gene. Germline-derived CDR1 and CDR2 are SNHLY and FYNNEI. CDR3 length equals 15 residues. CDR3 loop: CASSGMGQGETEAFF. CDR3 in DNA: TGTGCCAGCAGTGGAATGGGACAGGGGGAGACTGAAGCTTTCTTT.

This clone appeared once. The chain links TRBV6-6 to TRBJ1-2, with TRBD1 matching 10 bases. J was trimmed by 3 bases and V by 4 bases; bases with no gene match: 8. From germline, CDR1 is MNHNY and CDR2 SVGAGI (reference sequence). The CDR3 has 16 amino acids. The CDR3 sequence is CASSSFPGQGHYGYTF. The CDR3 region has the DNA TGTGCCAGCAGTTCCTTTCCGGGACAGGGGCACTATGGCTACACCTTC.

The sample holds a few counts of this clone. The chain employs TRBV2 and TRBJ2-5, with D unclear. V was cut by 6 bases and J by 2 bases, with 7 bases left in between. CDR1 SNHLY and CDR2 FYNNEI come from the germline V gene. CDR3 size: 12 residues. The CDR3 loop reads CASRQSQETQYF. For the CDR3, the DNA is TGTGCCAGCAGACAGTCTCAAGAGACCCAGTACTTC.

V gene TRBV6-6 combines with J gene TRBJ2-5, with 10 bases that match TRBD1. The CDR3 contains 15 residues. Germline CDR1 is MNHNY and CDR2 is SVGAGI (reference sequence). V shed 2 bases and J 5 bases; nucleotides not matched to a gene: 5. DNA for the CDR3: TGTGCCAGCAGTTACCGACAGGGGGCGGGTGAGACCCAGTACTTC. Its translation is CASSYRQGAGETQYF.

The genes are TRBV19 and TRBJ1-4; D gene unclear. The CDR3 runs to 13 residues. V was pared by 6 bases and J by 8 bases, with 13 bases between. Germline CDR1 and CDR2: LNHDA and SQIVND (reference sequence). CDR3 in amino acids: CASRGGRLEKLFF. For the CDR3, the DNA is TGTGCCAGTAGAGGCGGTAGGCTAGAAAAACTGTTTTTT.

The chain joins TRBV12-5 to TRBJ1-1, with TRBD1 identical over 9 bases. The CDR3 length is 19 residues. The germline V gene encodes CDR1 LGHNT and CDR2 FRNRAP. V lost 0 bases and J lost 4; bases outside the gene matches: 15. CDR3 coding DNA: TGTGCTAGTGGTTTGGTACATGGGGACAGGGTTAGGGTTAGCACTGAAGCTTTCTTT. Its translation is CASGLVHGDRVRVSTEAFF.

This chain joins TRBV27 and TRBJ2-7; the match to TRBD1 covers 7 bases. V trimming: 3 bases; J trimming: 6 bases; junction bases outside the gene matches: 5. The CDR3 totals 13 residues. Germline-derived CDR1 and CDR2 are MNHEY and SMNVEV (reference sequence). CDR3 nucleotide sequence: TGTGCCAGCAGTTTCAACAGGGGCGCCGAGCAGTACTTC. Its protein is CASSFNRGAEQYF.

V usage is TRBV14 and J usage is TRBJ1-2; D ambiguous. V was trimmed by 0 bases and J by 3 bases, leaving 8 bases between them. The CDR3 extends over 14 amino acids. Germline V gene data show CDR1 as SGHDN and CDR2 as FVKESK. The CDR3 nucleotides are TGTGCCAGCAGCCAAGACCTCCCGGACTATGGCTACACCTTC. Its protein product is CASSQDLPDYGYTF.

CDR3: CASSRLAGNTDTQYF. CDR3 in DNA: TGTGCCAGCAGTAGGCTAGCGGGAAACACAGATACGCAGTATTTT. The V call is TRBV27, the J call TRBJ2-3; 9 nucleotides match TRBD2. The V and J ends lost 5 bases and 2 bases, in that order; junction bases with no gene match: 5. The germline V gene has CDR1 MNHEY and CDR2 SMNVEV (reference sequence). The CDR3 loop spans 15 amino acids.

This clone turned up a few times. The gene calls are TRBV19 and TRBJ1-6, with TRBD1 matching over 9 bases. Germline-derived CDR1 and CDR2 are LNHDA and SQIVND (reference sequence). The CDR3 contains 15 residues. Trimming took 4 bases from V and 7 from J; bases not matched to a gene: 5. In nucleotides, the CDR3 is TGTGCCAGTAGTACCGGGACAGGGAACAATTCACCCCTCCACTTT. As protein: CASSTGTGNNSPLHF.

The chain links TRBV6-5 to TRBJ1-1, with D perhaps TRBD1 (5 bases). V lost 0 bases to trimming and J lost 5 bases, with 10 bases between them. In germline, CDR1 is MNHEY, CDR2 SVGAGI. The CDR3 extends over 14 amino acids. This CDR3 reads CASSYSEGRTEAFF. The CDR3 DNA reads TGTGCCAGCAGTTACTCAGAGGGGAGGACTGAAGCTTTCTTT.

The CDR3 spells CASSLFREGRETQYF. Here the CDR3 DNA reads TGTGCCAGCAGCTTGTTCCGGGAGGGCCGTGAGACCCAGTACTTC. V is TRBV5-6 and J is TRBJ2-5; 8 positions agree with TRBD2. Per germline, CDR1 SGHDT and CDR2 YYEEEE. The CDR3 has 15 amino acids. Trimming removed 1 base from V and 5 bases from J; junction bases left unmatched: 7.

The chain carries TRBV19 and TRBJ2-1; 8 bases fit TRBD2. V shed 6 bases and J 2 bases; nucleotides not matched to a gene: 15. This CDR3 is built from 18 residues. CDR1 and CDR2 (germline): LNHDA, SQIVND (reference sequence). CDR3 protein: CASRGGRDAGGPYNEQFF. The CDR3 coding sequence is TGTGCCAGTAGGGGGGGGAGGGATGCGGGGGGCCCCTACAATGAGCAGTTCTTC. The complete variable domain, with remaining parts taken from reference TRBV19 and TRBJ2-1, reads DGGITQSPKYLFRKEGQNVTLSCEQNLNHDAMYWYRQDPGQGLRLIYYSQIVNDFQKGDIAEGYSVSREKKESFPLTVTSAQKNPTAFYLCASRGGRDAGGPYNEQFFGPGTRLTVL.

The chain has TRBV4-2 and TRBJ1-1; a possible D gene is TRBD1 (5 bases). V shed 0 bases and J shed 4 bases, with 18 bases lying between them. CDR1 and CDR2 (germline): LGHNA, YNFKEQ. The CDR3 contains 17 residues. The CDR3 region is CASSQDLYGEGATEAFF. The CDR3 coding sequence is TGTGCCAGCAGCCAAGATTTGTATGGGGAAGGGGCCACTGAAGCTTTCTTT.

The rearrangement links TRBV6-1 to TRBJ2-2; perhaps TRBD2 as D (6 bases). Germline V gene sequence: CDR1 MNHNS, CDR2 SASEGT. The CDR3 is 14 residues long. Trimming shortened V by 4 bases and J by 4 bases, and 10 bases separated the two germline ends. CDR3 sequence reads: CASSVQGGTGELFF. CDR3 coding DNA: TGTGCCAGCAGTGTGCAGGGAGGCACCGGGGAGCTGTTTTTT.

This chain uses TRBV6-6 with TRBJ2-5; 7 bases are a match to TRBD1. CDR3 size: 15 residues. The V and J ends lost 6 bases and 2 bases, in that order; junction bases with no gene match: 9. The germline V gene encodes CDR1 MNHNY and CDR2 SVGAGI (reference sequence). DNA for the CDR3: TGTGCCAGCAGCGGGGCCAGACAGGGTCAAGAGACCCAGTACTTC. Amino acid sequence: CASSGARQGQETQYF.

This clone was counted once. The V and J genes are TRBV19 and TRBJ2-5, with D perhaps TRBD2 (6 bases). Trimming took off 2 bases at V and 2 bases at J, with 15 bases between the two ends. This CDR3 region has 16 residues. Germline loops: CDR1 LNHDA, CDR2 SQIVND (reference sequence). DNA of the CDR3: TGTGCCAGTAGTATACACGGGCTAGCGTTTCAAGAGACCCAGTACTTC. Its protein is CASSIHGLAFQETQYF.

This clone was recorded only once. V is TRBV2 and J is TRBJ2-5; 9 bases match TRBD1. Per the germline V gene, CDR1 is SNHLY and CDR2 is FYNNEI. The CDR3 totals 14 residues. The ends lost 8 bases at V and 1 base at J; junction bases unmatched: 5. The CDR3: CASASDRGQETQYF. In DNA, the CDR3 is TGTGCCAGCGCCTCGGACAGGGGCCAAGAGACCCAGTACTTC.

The V and J genes are TRBV19 and TRBJ1-1; 10 bases agree with TRBD1. V lost 7 bases to trimming and J lost 4 bases; unmatched junction nucleotides: 12. This CDR3 has 16 amino acids. In germline, CDR1 is LNHDA, CDR2 SQIVND (reference sequence). CDR3 sequence (DNA): TGTGCCAGTACCCAAATTACGGGACAGGGGTTCACTGAAGCTTTCTTT. It yields the protein CASTQITGQGFTEAFF.

The chain is built from TRBV14 and TRBJ2-5; the D is unclear. V shed 1 base and J shed 2 bases, with 5 bases lying between them. Germline V gives CDR1 SGHDN, CDR2 FVKESK. This CDR3 has 13 amino acids. DNA of the CDR3: TGTGCCAGCAGCCAAGGGCTTCAAGAGACCCAGTACTTC. This sequence encodes CASSQGLQETQYF.

The count of this clone is one. The genes are TRBV6-6 and TRBJ1-1, with a tentative D call TRBD1 (6 bases). CDR1 and CDR2 (germline): MNHNY, SVGAGI (reference sequence). The V end was cut by 7 bases, the J end by 7 bases, with 19 bases between. The CDR3 has 14 amino acids. CDR3 DNA sequence: TGTGCCAGCAACAAACGACAGGAACCGCTTGAAGCTTTCTTT. Protein: CASNKRQEPLEAFF.

The chain is built from TRBV5-5 and TRBJ2-3; D possibly corresponds to TRBD1 (5 bases). This CDR3 has 16 amino acids. Trimming took off 0 bases at V and 6 bases at J, with 17 bases between the two ends. Per germline, CDR1 SGHKS and CDR2 YYEKEE (reference sequence). The CDR3 protein is CASSLGVQGRWDTQYF. CDR3 bases: TGTGCCAGCAGCTTGGGCGTGCAGGGTAGGTGGGATACGCAGTATTTT. Supplemented by reference TRBV5-5 and TRBJ2-3, the full variable domain reads DAGVTQSPTHLIKTRGQQVTLRCSPISGHKSVSWYQQVLGQGPQFIFQYYEKEERGRGNFPDRFSARQFPNYSSELNVNALLLGDSALYLCASSLGVQGRWDTQYFGPGTRLTVL.

The rearrangement joins TRBV5-4 to TRBJ2-3; 10 bases are shared with TRBD2. With 4 bases clipped from V and 2 bases from J, the junction kept 1 base outside the gene matches. The CDR3 length is 14 residues. The V gene's germline CDR1 is SGHNT and CDR2 YYREEE (reference sequence). CDR3 amino acids: CASSLAGDTDTQYF. The CDR3 nucleotides are TGTGCCAGCAGCCTAGCGGGGGACACAGATACGCAGTATTTT. Full variable domain (missing parts from reference TRBV5-4 and TRBJ2-3): ETGVTQSPTHLIKTRGQQVTLRCSSQSGHNTVSWYQQALGQGPQFIFQYYREEENGRGNFPPRFSGLQFPNYSSELNVNALELDDSALYLCASSLAGDTDTQYFGPGTRLTVL.

The genes are TRBV2 and TRBJ2-7, with D unclear. This CDR3 is built from 12 residues. V lost 3 bases, J lost 3 bases, and 6 bases lay in between. Germline V CDR1 and CDR2: SNHLY, FYNNEI. This chain's CDR3 is CASSESVYEQYF. The CDR3 bases are TGTGCCAGCAGTGAGTCGGTCTACGAGCAGTACTTC. Complete variable domain (other parts from reference TRBV2 and TRBJ2-7): EPEVTQTPSHQVTQMGQEVILRCVPISNHLYFYWYRQILGQKVEFLVSFYNNEISEKSEIFDDQFSVERPDGSNFTLKIRSTKLEDSAMYFCASSESVYEQYFGPGTRLTVT.

The chain recombines TRBV10-2 with TRBJ2-3, with D unresolved. V dropped 6 bases and J dropped 2 bases, with 15 bases sitting between them. In germline, CDR1 is WSHSY, CDR2 SAAADI. This CDR3 contains 15 residues. CDR3 sequence reads: CASSAYSTFTDTQYF. In DNA form, the CDR3 reads TGCGCCAGCAGCGCCTATAGCACTTTCACAGATACGCAGTATTTT.